Below are 24 T cell receptor beta chains sequenced from a single sample in a study of blood T cell repertoires in COVID-19. Profiling relied on immunoSEQ multiplex PCR, and the TCRdb table lists in-frame clones only, not all of them. The top ten clones hold approximately 1.2% of a sample with a few hundred thousand clones, 88% of them seen once. Sequenced material: PBMCs or T cells enriched from blood (not recorded which). These receptor sequences come from a woman in her late teens or twenties who had recovered from COVID-19.

The CDR3 loop is CASSFGTASLTDTQYF. The CDR3 region has the DNA TGTGCCAGCAGCTTCGGGACAGCAAGCCTCACAGATACGCAGTATTTT. The chain combines TRBV5-4 with TRBJ2-3, with 7 bases matching TRBD1. The trim removed 2 bases at V and 2 bases at J, leaving 8 bases unmatched. The CDR3 totals 16 residues. Looked up from germline, CDR1 is SGHNT and CDR2 is YYREEE (reference sequence). Complete variable domain (other parts from reference TRBV5-4 and TRBJ2-3): ETGVTQSPTHLIKTRGQQVTLRCSSQSGHNTVSWYQQALGQGPQFIFQYYREEENGRGNFPPRFSGLQFPNYSSELNVNALELDDSALYLCASSFGTASLTDTQYFGPGTRLTVL.

CDR3 protein: CASSLDASGGLETQYF. The CDR3, as DNA: TGTGCCAGCAGCTTGGATGCTAGCGGGGGGTTGGAGACCCAGTACTTC. The chain joins TRBV11-2 to TRBJ2-5; 11 bases agree with TRBD2. Trimming took 3 bases from V and 5 from J; bases not matched to a gene: 8. The CDR3 contains 16 residues. Germline assignment: CDR1 SGHAT and CDR2 FQNNGV.

V is TRBV1 and J is TRBJ2-1; the table calls TRBD2, which could not be checked here. TRBV1 counts as a pseudogene. This CDR3 has 21 amino acids. The CDR3 reads CTSSQATRLAGDHLGYNEQFF. In DNA, the CDR3 is TGCACCAGCAGCCAAGCGACAAGACTAGCGGGGGACCACCTCGGTTACAATGAGCAGTTCTTC.

This chain connects TRBV6-5 to TRBJ1-1; 10 bases map to TRBD1. Germline V CDR1 and CDR2: MNHEY, SVGAGI. The CDR3 totals 15 residues. J lost 6 bases, V lost 6 bases, and 10 bases had no gene match. CDR3 DNA sequence: TGTGCCAGCAGGAGTGACAGGGGGCTAGTATCTGAAGCTTTCTTT. Residues: CASRSDRGLVSEAFF.

The chain has TRBV5-1 and TRBJ1-1; D perhaps matches TRBD1 (5 bases). Germline V gene lookup returns CDR1 SGHRS and CDR2 YFSETQ. V lost 8 bases, J lost 7 bases, and 18 bases lay in between. CDR3 length: 13 residues. In DNA, the CDR3 is TGCGCCAGTACAGGCCTCGTTCGAGGTGAAGCTTTCTTT. Residues: CASTGLVRGEAFF.

The chain employs TRBV5-4 and TRBJ2-1; 7 bases agree with TRBD1. Trimming cost V 0 bases and J 1 base; bases outside gene matches: 1. Germline values: CDR1 SGHNT, CDR2 YYREEE (reference sequence). The CDR3 is made up of 15 amino acids. The DNA of the CDR3 is TGTGCCAGCAGCTTGGCCAGGGGGTCCTACAATGAGCAGTTCTTC. Its protein is CASSLARGSYNEQFF.

The genes are TRBV4-3 and TRBJ1-2, with D maybe TRBD1 (6 bases). This CDR3 has 15 amino acids. V lost 0 bases, J lost 11 bases, and 19 bases lay in between. CDR1 LGHNA and CDR2 YSLEER come from the germline V gene. The CDR3 region is CASSQDRPAGVVYTF. The CDR3 bases are TGCGCCAGCAGCCAAGATAGGCCGGCAGGGGTAGTGTACACCTTC.

The chain uses TRBV6-2 or TRBV6-3 and TRBJ2-7; TRBD2 is a possible D gene (7 bases). V was clipped by 3 bases and J by 1 base, with 25 bases between them. Per the germline V gene, CDR1 is MNHEY and CDR2 is SVGEGT. This CDR3 contains 19 residues. The CDR3 sequence: CASSYSGRGPEFISYEQYF. In DNA, the CDR3 is TGTGCCAGCAGTTATTCAGGGCGGGGGCCCGAATTTATATCCTACGAGCAGTACTTC.

V gene TRBV24-1 combines with J gene TRBJ2-1; possibly TRBD1 for D (6 bases). Germline values: CDR1 KGHDR, CDR2 SFDVKD. There are 14 residues in the CDR3. Trimming took 4 bases from V and 8 from J, leaving 14 bases between them. The CDR3 spells CATSDRDRLDEQFF. CDR3 bases: TGTGCCACCAGTGACCGCGACAGGCTCGATGAGCAGTTCTTC.

The V gene is TRBV4-2, the J gene TRBJ2-5; 10 nucleotides match TRBD1. J lost 4 bases, V lost 4 bases, and 6 bases had no gene match. Germline loops: CDR1 LGHNA, CDR2 YNFKEQ. This CDR3 region has 15 residues. CDR3 sequence (DNA): TGTGCCAGCAGCCGGCGGACAGGGGGGATAGAGACCCAGTACTTC. Its translation: CASSRRTGGIETQYF.

The V and J genes are TRBV7-2 and TRBJ2-7; unclear D gene. The CDR3 loop spans 12 amino acids. The germline V gene encodes CDR1 SGHTA and CDR2 FQGNSA. V dropped 5 bases and J dropped 0 bases, with 5 bases sitting between them. CDR3 residues: CASSATSYEQYF. The CDR3 DNA is TGTGCCAGCAGCGCTACCTCCTACGAGCAGTACTTC.

This chain joins TRBV27 and TRBJ2-7, with D perhaps TRBD1 (6 bases). Germline CDR1 MNHEY, CDR2 SMNVEV (reference sequence). This CDR3 region has 16 residues. Trimming took off 5 bases at V and 1 base at J, with 18 bases between the two ends. This CDR3 reads CASSPTDRFWSYEQYF. CDR3 coding DNA: TGTGCCAGCAGTCCGACCGACAGGTTTTGGTCCTACGAGCAGTACTTC.

The chain recombines TRBV6-5 with TRBJ2-3; TRBD1 matches 8 bases. Germline CDR1 and CDR2: MNHEY and SVGAGI. The CDR3 covers 14 residues. J was trimmed by 1 base and V by 5 bases; bases with no gene match: 2. In DNA, the CDR3 is TGTGCCAGCAGTCAGGGGGCTGGCACAGATACGCAGTATTTT. Translation: CASSQGAGTDTQYF.

This rearrangement joins TRBV10-2 to TRBJ2-1; 8 nucleotides match TRBD2. The CDR3 length is 14 residues. With 5 bases clipped from V and 4 bases from J, the junction kept 4 bases outside the gene matches. Looked up from germline, CDR1 is WSHSY and CDR2 is SAAADI. CDR3 protein: CASSTPGGYNEQFF. The DNA of the CDR3 is TGCGCCAGCAGTACCCCGGGGGGGTACAATGAGCAGTTCTTC.

The V and J genes are TRBV9 and TRBJ2-7; TRBD2 is a possible D gene (6 bases). This CDR3 has 15 residues. The ends were cut back, 0 bases at V and 0 bases at J, with 10 bases in the middle. Germline CDR1 SGDLS, CDR2 YYNGEE. As DNA, the CDR3 is TGTGCCAGCAGCGTAGCCCCGGGAGTCTCCTACGAGCAGTACTTC. Protein: CASSVAPGVSYEQYF.

The V and J genes are TRBV6-5 and TRBJ1-6; a weak D match, TRBD1 (5 bases). The germline V and J ends were trimmed by 8 bases and 8 bases, with 13 bases remaining between them. The V gene's germline CDR1 is MNHEY and CDR2 SVGAGI. The CDR3 consists of 13 residues. The CDR3 DNA reads as TGTGCCAGCTGCCAGGGTGGGGATTCACCCCTCCACTTT. Translation gives CASCQGGDSPLHF.

V and J are TRBV5-6 and TRBJ1-2, with a tentative D call TRBD1 (6 bases). V lost 4 bases to trimming and J lost 3 bases, with 10 bases between them. The germline CDR1 and CDR2 sequences are SGHDT and YYEEEE. This CDR3 has 13 amino acids. This chain's CDR3 is CASSQDSYYGYTF. CDR3 nucleotides: TGTGCCAGCAGCCAGGACAGCTACTATGGCTACACCTTC.

The chain combines TRBV5-4 with TRBJ2-1; 15 bases line up with TRBD2. Germline V gene data show CDR1 as SGHNT and CDR2 as YYREEE (reference sequence). This CDR3 is 18 amino acids long. With V trimmed by 7 bases and J by 0 bases, 8 bases remained unmatched. CDR3 sequence: CASRAGLAGGLSYNEQFF. The CDR3 bases are TGTGCCAGCCGAGCGGGACTAGCGGGGGGTCTCTCCTACAATGAGCAGTTCTTC.

The chain couples TRBV18 to TRBJ1-4, with D unresolved. The V gene's germline CDR1 is KGHSH and CDR2 LQKENI. This CDR3 spans 14 amino acids. Trimming shortened V by 6 bases and J by 3 bases, and 11 bases separated the two germline ends. CDR3 bases: TGTGCCAGCTCCCCCCGGGAGGCTAATGAAAAACTGTTTTTT. Protein product: CASSPREANEKLFF. Variable domain in full (rest from reference TRBV18 and TRBJ1-4): NAGVMQNPRHLVRRRGQEARLRCSPMKGHSHVYWYRQLPEEGLKFMVYLQKENIIDESGMPKERFSAEFPKEGPSILRIQQVVRGDSAAYFCASSPREANEKLFFGSGTQLSVL.

This clone was seen more than once but under ten times. V is TRBV7-9 and J is TRBJ1-6; D is perhaps TRBD1 (6 bases). This CDR3 has 15 amino acids. The V end was cut by 5 bases, the J end by 8 bases, with 16 bases between. Germline CDR1 and CDR2: SEHNR and FQNEAQ (reference sequence). The CDR3: CASSPLQGRDSPLHF. CDR3 in DNA: TGTGCCAGCAGCCCCCTACAGGGAAGGGATTCACCCCTCCACTTT.

J is TRBJ1-2 and V is TRBV5-1; D perhaps matches TRBD1 (5 bases). CDR1 and CDR2 (germline): SGHRS, YFSETQ. The CDR3 runs to 15 residues. V lost 0 bases to trimming and J lost 2 bases, with 11 bases between them. CDR3 bases: TGCGCCAGCAGCTTGGAGGCCAGGGCAAACTATGGCTACACCTTC. The encoded protein is CASSLEARANYGYTF.

The chain combines TRBV28 with TRBJ1-3; no definite D call. V lost 6 bases and J 0 bases, leaving 12 bases between the germline ends. This CDR3 spans 15 amino acids. Per germline, CDR1 MDHEN and CDR2 SYDVKM. CDR3 nucleotide sequence: TGTGCCAGCAGCCCTCACAAAGACTCTGGAAACACCATATATTTT. Translating it yields CASSPHKDSGNTIYF.

This clone was counted only a few times. The DNA of the CDR3 is TGCGCCAGCAGCGACAAGGGACTAGCGGGGGGGCTCACCGGGGAGCTGTTTTTT. Protein: CASSDKGLAGGLTGELFF. The chain carries TRBV5-1 and TRBJ2-2; 16 nucleotides align to TRBD2. V dropped 4 bases and J dropped 4; count of bases not matched to a gene: 7. From germline, CDR1 is SGHRS and CDR2 YFSETQ. The CDR3 totals 18 residues.

With regard to this clone: The sample has other DNA sequences that encode this CDR3 too. The J gene is TRBJ1-1, the V gene TRBV19; 8 bases line up with TRBD1. The CDR3 extends over 12 amino acids. V lost 6 bases to trimming and J lost 5 bases; unmatched junction nucleotides: 2. Germline CDR1 and CDR2: LNHDA and SQIVND (reference sequence). This CDR3 reads CASRRQGTEAFF. Here the CDR3 DNA reads TGTGCCAGTAGGAGACAGGGGACTGAAGCTTTCTTT.